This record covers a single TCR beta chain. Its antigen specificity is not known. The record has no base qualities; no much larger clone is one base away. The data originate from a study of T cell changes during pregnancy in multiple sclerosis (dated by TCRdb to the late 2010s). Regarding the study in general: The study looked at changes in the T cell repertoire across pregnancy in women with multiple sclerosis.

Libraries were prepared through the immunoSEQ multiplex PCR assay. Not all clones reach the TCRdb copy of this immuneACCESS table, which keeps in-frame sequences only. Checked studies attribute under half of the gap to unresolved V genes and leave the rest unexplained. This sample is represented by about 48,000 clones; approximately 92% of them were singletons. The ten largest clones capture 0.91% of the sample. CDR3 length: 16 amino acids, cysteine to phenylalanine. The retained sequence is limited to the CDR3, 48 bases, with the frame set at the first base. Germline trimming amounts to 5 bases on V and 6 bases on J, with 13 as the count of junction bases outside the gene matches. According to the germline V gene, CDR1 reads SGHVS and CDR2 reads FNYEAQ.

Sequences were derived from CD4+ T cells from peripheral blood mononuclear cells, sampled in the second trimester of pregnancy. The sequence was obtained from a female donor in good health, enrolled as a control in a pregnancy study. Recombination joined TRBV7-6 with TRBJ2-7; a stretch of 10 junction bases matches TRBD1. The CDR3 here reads CASSLDPAGQGSEQYF. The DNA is TGTGCCAGCAGCCTCGACCCGGCGGGACAGGGGTCCGAGCAGTACTTC.